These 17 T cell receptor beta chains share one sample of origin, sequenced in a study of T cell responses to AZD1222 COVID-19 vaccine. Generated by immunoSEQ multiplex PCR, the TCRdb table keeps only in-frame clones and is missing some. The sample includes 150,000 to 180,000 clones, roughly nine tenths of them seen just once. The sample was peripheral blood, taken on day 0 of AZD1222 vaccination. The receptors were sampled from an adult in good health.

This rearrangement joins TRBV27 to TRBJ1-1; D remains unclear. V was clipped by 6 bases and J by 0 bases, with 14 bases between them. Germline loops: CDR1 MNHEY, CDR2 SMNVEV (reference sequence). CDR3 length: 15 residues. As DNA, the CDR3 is TGTGCCAGCAGAGTTAGAGGGTTAATGAACACTGAAGCTTTCTTT. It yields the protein CASRVRGLMNTEAFF.

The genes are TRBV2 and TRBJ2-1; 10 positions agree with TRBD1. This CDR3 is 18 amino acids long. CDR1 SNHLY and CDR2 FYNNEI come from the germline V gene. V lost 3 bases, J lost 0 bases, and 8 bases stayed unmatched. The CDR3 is CASSDPGTGAYSYNEQFF. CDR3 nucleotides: TGTGCCAGCAGTGACCCTGGGACAGGGGCCTACTCCTACAATGAGCAGTTCTTC.

This CDR3 is CASSQPTGGFQPQHF. Here the CDR3 DNA reads TGTGCCAGCAGCCAACCGACAGGGGGCTTTCAGCCCCAGCATTTT. This chain uses TRBV28 with TRBJ1-5; 10 bases fit TRBD1. Germline values: CDR1 MDHEN, CDR2 SYDVKM. This CDR3 has 15 amino acids. V dropped 6 bases and J dropped 6; count of bases not matched to a gene: 8.

The CDR3 coding sequence is TGTGCCAGCAAAACAGGGGGCTACGAGCAGTACTTC. Translating it yields CASKTGGYEQYF. The chain uses TRBV27 and TRBJ2-7; 8 bases line up with TRBD1. From germline, CDR1 is MNHEY and CDR2 SMNVEV (reference sequence). Trimming took 7 bases from V and 3 from J; bases not matched to a gene: 2. This CDR3 has 12 residues.

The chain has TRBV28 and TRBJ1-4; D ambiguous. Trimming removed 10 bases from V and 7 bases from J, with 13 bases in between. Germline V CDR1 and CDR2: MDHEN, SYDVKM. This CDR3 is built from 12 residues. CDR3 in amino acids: CATTTGGEKLFF. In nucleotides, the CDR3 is TGTGCCACAACTACGGGCGGTGAAAAACTGTTTTTT. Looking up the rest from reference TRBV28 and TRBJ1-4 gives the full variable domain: DVKVTQSSRYLVKRTGEKVFLECVQDMDHENMFWYRQDPGLGLRLIYFSYDVKMKEKGDIPEGYSVSREKKERFSLILESASTNQTSMYLCATTTGGEKLFFGSGTQLSVL.

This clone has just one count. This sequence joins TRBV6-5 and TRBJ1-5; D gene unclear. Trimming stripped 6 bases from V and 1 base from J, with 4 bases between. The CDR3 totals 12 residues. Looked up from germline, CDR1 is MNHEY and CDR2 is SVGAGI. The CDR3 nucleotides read TGTGCCAGCAGGTTGAGCAATCAGCCCCAGCATTTT. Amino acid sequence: CASRLSNQPQHF.

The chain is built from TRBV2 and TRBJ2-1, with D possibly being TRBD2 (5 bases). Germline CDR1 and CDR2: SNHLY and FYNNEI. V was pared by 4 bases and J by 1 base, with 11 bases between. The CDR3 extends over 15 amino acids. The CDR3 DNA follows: TGTGCCAGCAGTGCTTGGAGGCTGTCCTACAATGAGCAGTTCTTC. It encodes CASSAWRLSYNEQFF.

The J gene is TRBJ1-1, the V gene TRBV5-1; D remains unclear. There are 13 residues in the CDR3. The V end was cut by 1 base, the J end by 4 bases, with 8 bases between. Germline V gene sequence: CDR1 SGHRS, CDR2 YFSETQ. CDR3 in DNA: TGCGCCAGCAGCTTGATGGTAGGCACTGAAGCTTTCTTT. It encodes CASSLMVGTEAFF.

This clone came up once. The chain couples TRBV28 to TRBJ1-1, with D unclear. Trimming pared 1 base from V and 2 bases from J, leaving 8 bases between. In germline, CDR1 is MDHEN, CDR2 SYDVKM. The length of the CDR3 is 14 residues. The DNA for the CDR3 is TGTGCCAGCAGTTTATATTCAGACAACACTGAAGCTTTCTTT. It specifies CASSLYSDNTEAFF.

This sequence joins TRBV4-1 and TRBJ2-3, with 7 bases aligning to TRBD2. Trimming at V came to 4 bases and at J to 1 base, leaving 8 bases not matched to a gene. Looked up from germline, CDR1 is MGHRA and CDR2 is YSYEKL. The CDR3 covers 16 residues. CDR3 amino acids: CASSRWGGLGTDTQYF. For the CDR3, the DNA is TGCGCCAGCAGCCGGTGGGGGGGTTTGGGCACAGATACGCAGTATTTT.

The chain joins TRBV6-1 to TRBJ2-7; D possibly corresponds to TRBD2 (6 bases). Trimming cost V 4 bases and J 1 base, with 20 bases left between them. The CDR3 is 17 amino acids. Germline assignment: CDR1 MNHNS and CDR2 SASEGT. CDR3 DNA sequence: TGTGCCAGCAGTGCCCTAGCTGTTGGGGAGGTATCCTACGAGCAGTACTTC. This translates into CASSALAVGEVSYEQYF.

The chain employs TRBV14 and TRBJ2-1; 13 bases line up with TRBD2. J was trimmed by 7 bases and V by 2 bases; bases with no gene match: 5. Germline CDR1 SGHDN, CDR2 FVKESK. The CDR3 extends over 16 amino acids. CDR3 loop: CASSQLGLAGVNEQFF. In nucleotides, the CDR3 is TGTGCCAGCAGCCAACTCGGACTAGCGGGAGTTAATGAGCAGTTCTTC.

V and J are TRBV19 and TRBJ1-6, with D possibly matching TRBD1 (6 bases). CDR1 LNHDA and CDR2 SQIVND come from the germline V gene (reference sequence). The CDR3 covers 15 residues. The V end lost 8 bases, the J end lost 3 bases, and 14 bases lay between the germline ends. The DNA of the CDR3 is TGTGCCAGTGGGGGGGGACAACTCTATAATTCACCCCTCCACTTT. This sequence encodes CASGGGQLYNSPLHF.

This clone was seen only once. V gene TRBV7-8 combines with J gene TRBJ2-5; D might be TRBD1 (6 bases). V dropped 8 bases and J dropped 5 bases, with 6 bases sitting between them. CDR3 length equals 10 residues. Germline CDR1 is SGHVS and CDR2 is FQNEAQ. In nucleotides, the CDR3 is TGTGCCAGCCAGGGGGAGACCCAGTACTTC. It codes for CASQGETQYF.

The chain's CDR3 is CASSLLGEGQPQHF. The CDR3 DNA sequence: TGTGCCAGCAGTTTATTGGGGGAGGGTCAGCCCCAGCATTTT. The rearrangement joins TRBV28 to TRBJ1-5; D possibly corresponds to TRBD1 (5 bases). The CDR3 length is 14 residues. V lost 1 base and J lost 6, with 10 bases in between. Germline CDR1 MDHEN, CDR2 SYDVKM.

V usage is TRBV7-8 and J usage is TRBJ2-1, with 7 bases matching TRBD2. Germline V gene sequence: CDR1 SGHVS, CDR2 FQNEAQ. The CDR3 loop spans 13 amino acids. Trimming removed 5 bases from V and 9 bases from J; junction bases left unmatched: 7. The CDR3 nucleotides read TGTGCCAGCAGCCGCACTCCTAGCGGTGAGCAGTTCTTC. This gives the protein CASSRTPSGEQFF.

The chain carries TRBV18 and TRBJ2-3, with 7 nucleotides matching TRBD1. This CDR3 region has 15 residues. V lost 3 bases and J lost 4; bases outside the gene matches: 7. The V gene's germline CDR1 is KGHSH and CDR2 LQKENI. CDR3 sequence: CASSPSTGLADTQYF. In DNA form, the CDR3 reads TGTGCCAGCTCACCTTCGACAGGGCTGGCAGATACGCAGTATTTT.